This T cell receptor (beta chain) is drawn from a study of Graves' ophthalmopathy and Graves' hyperthyroidism. Transcripts of RNA were the source for amplifying TCR beta CDR3 regions. A first-round RT-PCR used HTBI primers, followed by a second-round multiplex PCR. TCRdb redid the calling of the multiplex PCR reads with MiXCR, one entry per CDR3 protein. The sample holds hundreds of thousands of distinct CDR3 sequences, around an eighth seen once. Moderately to severely active ophthalmopathy under 3 months, CAS at least 3, NOSPECS at least 4. Germline CDR1 is DFQATT and CDR2 is SNEGSKA (reference sequence). V shed 0 bases, J shed 5 bases, and the junction held 11 bases outside the gene matches. The CDR3 length is 17 residues.

V usage is TRBV20-1 and J usage is TRBJ2-5; 11 bases align to TRBD2. The receptor was isolated from a woman in her thirties with Graves' ophthalmopathy. Sequenced material: blood. In DNA, the CDR3 is TGCAGTGCTAGAGACGAACGGACTAGCGGGCCCCTGGAGACCCAGTACTTC. Translation gives CSARDERTSGPLETQYF.